What follows are 30 T cell receptor beta chains derived from one specimen sequenced in a study of cytomegalovirus exposure and HLA in healthy donors. Primers for the PCR totalled 60 Vbeta and 13 Jbeta. The assay was immunoSEQ multiplex PCR, and TCRdb's table has in-frame clones only and misses some. The sample shows about 100,000 clones, around 73% of them seen only once. The source material was PBMCs. Receptor source: a woman between 40 and 50 years old in good health and CMV-seronegative.

The DNA of the CDR3 is TGTGCCAGCAGCGTAAACAGGGGGCGGGATCAGCCCCAGCATTTT. Its translation is CASSVNRGRDQPQHF. The genes are TRBV5-6 and TRBJ1-5; 9 bases map to TRBD1. Germline-derived CDR1 and CDR2 are SGHDT and YYEEEE. Trimming removed 4 bases from V and 5 bases from J; junction bases left unmatched: 7. This CDR3 is 15 amino acids long.

V and J are TRBV5-4 and TRBJ2-1; 10 bases match TRBD2. The CDR3 covers 18 residues. The junction had 10 bases not matched to a gene; V was cut back by 4 bases and J by 0 bases. CDR1 is SGHNT, CDR2 YYREEE, per germline (reference sequence). In DNA, the CDR3 is TGTGCCAGCAGCGTCCGAGGACTAGCGGTGCACTCCTACAATGAGCAGTTCTTC. This translates into CASSVRGLAVHSYNEQFF.

This clone has more than one count but fewer than ten. For the CDR3, the DNA is TGTGCCAGCAGCCAAGCCTGGGCAGGCCAGGTGGGAAACACCATATATTTT. Translation gives CASSQAWAGQVGNTIYF. This chain uses TRBV4-2 with TRBJ1-3; the D is unclear. Germline CDR1 reads LGHNA; CDR2 reads YNFKEQ. V lost 1 base and J lost 4, with 17 bases in between. The CDR3 runs to 17 residues.

This clone was picked up one time. The chain employs TRBV4-3 and TRBJ2-1, with 13 bases identical to TRBD2. This CDR3 contains 17 residues. Germline loops: CDR1 LGHNA, CDR2 YSLEER. The V gene end was trimmed by 1 base and the J gene end by 5 bases; junction bases not matched to a gene: 5. The CDR3: CASSQGTGTSGNNEQFF. The CDR3 nucleotides are TGCGCCAGCAGCCAAGGCACCGGGACTAGCGGGAACAATGAGCAGTTCTTC.

A few counts support this clone. V gene TRBV7-8 combines with J gene TRBJ2-7; 13 positions match TRBD2. CDR1 is SGHVS and CDR2 is FQNEAQ in the germline V gene. V shed 5 bases, J shed 7 bases, and the junction held 2 bases outside the gene matches. This CDR3 has 13 amino acids. The CDR3 DNA reads as TGTGCCAGCAGCAGGGGACTAGCGGGAGAGCAGTACTTC. Translation: CASSRGLAGEQYF.

The chain carries TRBV27 and TRBJ2-2; TRBD2 agrees at 7 bases. Per germline, CDR1 MNHEY and CDR2 SMNVEV (reference sequence). The trim removed 2 bases at V and 5 bases at J, leaving 5 bases unmatched. The CDR3 has 15 amino acids. CDR3 residues: CASSLAGVGTGELFF. The CDR3 coding sequence is TGTGCCAGCAGTTTAGCGGGAGTCGGGACCGGGGAGCTGTTTTTT.

V and J are TRBV10-3 and TRBJ2-5, with D possibly TRBD1 on 5 matching bases. Looked up from germline, CDR1 is ENHRY and CDR2 is SYGVKD. V was clipped by 4 bases and J by 2 bases, with 5 bases between them. This CDR3 has 12 amino acids. As DNA, the CDR3 is TGTGCCATCAGTGGACAGCAAGAGACCCAGTACTTC. Translated, it gives CAISGQQETQYF.

V and J are TRBV13 and TRBJ2-7, with 10 bases lining up with TRBD1. In germline, CDR1 is PRHDT, CDR2 FYEKMQ (reference sequence). V was pared by 5 bases and J by 3 bases, with 10 bases of the junction left unmatched. The CDR3 consists of 16 residues. The CDR3 here is CASSPARDRGRYEQYF. In nucleotides, the CDR3 is TGTGCCAGCAGCCCGGCCCGGGACAGGGGACGCTACGAGCAGTACTTC.

The chain is built from TRBV5-1 and TRBJ2-7, with 8 bases matching TRBD1. This CDR3 is 16 amino acids long. Germline CDR1 SGHRS, CDR2 YFSETQ. The trim removed 5 bases at V and 1 base at J, leaving 11 bases unmatched. For the CDR3, the DNA is TGCGCCAGCAGATTCCACCAGGGGGCTCGATCCTACGAGCAGTACTTC. It encodes CASRFHQGARSYEQYF.

The chain links TRBV27 to TRBJ2-3, with D perhaps TRBD2 (5 bases). This CDR3 has 13 amino acids. Germline V gives CDR1 MNHEY, CDR2 SMNVEV (reference sequence). V lost 7 bases to trimming and J lost 0 bases, with 8 bases between them. In nucleotides, the CDR3 is TGTGCCAGCACTAGGACTAGCACAGATACGCAGTATTTT. Its protein is CASTRTSTDTQYF.

The CDR3 bases are TGTGCCAGCAGCCCCCTCCGGGGACAGAACACCGGGGAGCTGTTTTTT. Translating gives CASSPLRGQNTGELFF. The J gene is TRBJ2-2, the V gene TRBV7-8, with D possibly TRBD1 on 6 matching bases. Trimming removed 5 bases at V and 1 base at J, with 14 bases between. Germline values: CDR1 SGHVS, CDR2 FQNEAQ. The CDR3 length is 16 residues.

This rearrangement joins TRBV7-9 to TRBJ1-2; 7 nucleotides line up with TRBD1. Germline trimming cut 5 bases from V and 6 bases from J; bases unmatched to any gene: 9. The CDR3 runs 14 residues. The V gene's germline CDR1 is SEHNR and CDR2 FQNEAQ (reference sequence). CDR3: CASSPTDRVDGYTF. As DNA, the CDR3 is TGTGCCAGCAGCCCCACTGACAGGGTTGATGGCTACACCTTC.

The chain is built from TRBV5-8 and TRBJ2-3, with a weak D call TRBD2 (5 bases). Trimming pared 5 bases from V and 1 base from J, leaving 11 bases between. This CDR3 has 14 amino acids. In germline, CDR1 is SGHTS, CDR2 YDEGEE. The CDR3 nucleotides read TGTGCCAGCAGAGGTAGCGTACGCACAGATACGCAGTATTTT. It encodes CASRGSVRTDTQYF.

This chain uses TRBV6-1 with TRBJ1-4; D may be TRBD1 (6 bases). The CDR3 length is 14 residues. The germline V and J ends were trimmed by 5 bases and 8 bases, with 15 bases remaining between them. In germline, CDR1 is MNHNS, CDR2 SASEGT. The CDR3 bases are TGTGCCAGCAGTTATACAGGGCGTGGGGAAAAACTGTTTTTT. Amino acids: CASSYTGRGEKLFF.

This clone appeared a few times. The J gene is TRBJ1-2, the V gene TRBV29-1, with D possibly being TRBD1 (5 bases). This CDR3 region has 12 residues. V lost 3 bases and J lost 3, with 8 bases in between. Germline assignment: CDR1 SQVTM and CDR2 ANQGSEA. CDR3 sequence (DNA): TGCAGCGTTGAGGCAGGGTACTATGGCTACACCTTC. Translating it yields CSVEAGYYGYTF.

In this sample, this clone turned up once. The rearrangement uses TRBV6-5 and TRBJ1-1, with 8 positions matching TRBD1. V shed 7 bases and J 7 bases; nucleotides not matched to a gene: 8. CDR3 size: 13 residues. Germline CDR1 reads MNHEY; CDR2 reads SVGAGI. The CDR3 DNA is TGTGCCAGCAAGGACAGGGACGGGGGTGAAGCTTTCTTT. Its protein product is CASKDRDGGEAFF.

This chain links TRBV5-1 with TRBJ2-2; D may be TRBD1 (5 bases). The CDR3 loop spans 14 amino acids. The germline gives CDR1 SGHRS, CDR2 YFSETQ. The germline V and J ends were trimmed by 4 bases and 5 bases, with 12 bases remaining between them. The CDR3 region has the DNA TGCGCCAGCAGCCCTCACACAGGAACCGGGGAGCTGTTTTTT. Encoded protein: CASSPHTGTGELFF. The whole variable domain, filled in from reference TRBV5-1 and TRBJ2-2, reads KAGVTQTPRYLIKTRGQQVTLSCSPISGHRSVSWYQQTPGQGLQFLFEYFSETQRNKGNFPGRFSGRQFSNSRSEMNVSTLELGDSALYLCASSPHTGTGELFFGEGSRLTVL.

The table lists this clone with a few counts. The chain has TRBV19 and TRBJ2-1, with no clear D. This CDR3 is built from 14 residues. Deletions cut 7 bases from V and 0 bases from J, with 10 bases between. Per germline, CDR1 LNHDA and CDR2 SQIVND (reference sequence). DNA of the CDR3: TGTGCCAGTAATCCATGGAGCTCCTACAATGAGCAGTTCTTC. As protein: CASNPWSSYNEQFF.

The chain employs TRBV6-1 and TRBJ1-1; a weak D match, TRBD1 (6 bases). Trimming stripped 8 bases from V and 0 bases from J, with 10 bases between. The CDR3 consists of 13 residues. CDR1 and CDR2 (germline): MNHNS, SASEGT. DNA for the CDR3: TGTGCCAGCGGGGGGGCCCTGAACACTGAAGCTTTCTTT. Its translation: CASGGALNTEAFF.

V and J are TRBV29-1 and TRBJ1-4; 8 bases are shared with TRBD1. The germline V gene has CDR1 SQVTM and CDR2 ANQGSEA. The CDR3 contains 13 residues. The V segment lost 7 bases and the J segment 10 bases; nucleotides outside the gene matches: 11. In DNA, the CDR3 is TGCAGCGCCCGACAGGGGACGGCCGGAAAACTGTTTTTT. Its translation is CSARQGTAGKLFF.

The gene calls are TRBV6-6 and TRBJ2-1; 7 bases map to TRBD1. With 4 bases clipped from V and 9 bases from J, the junction kept 6 bases outside the gene matches. Germline CDR1 is MNHNY and CDR2 is SVGAGI (reference sequence). This CDR3 is built from 13 residues. CDR3 protein: CASSSGQAGEQFF. Written as DNA, the CDR3 is TGTGCCAGCAGTTCAGGACAGGCGGGTGAGCAGTTCTTC.

This clone was counted a few times. The rearrangement uses TRBV20-1 and TRBJ1-2; D unresolved. Germline V lookup: CDR1 DFQATT, CDR2 SNEGSKA (reference sequence). The CDR3 runs 11 residues. V lost 6 bases to trimming and J lost 0 bases, with 5 bases between them. This chain's CDR3 is CSAPPNYGYTF. CDR3 sequence (DNA): TGCAGTGCCCCTCCTAACTATGGCTACACCTTC.

The V and J genes are TRBV4-3 and TRBJ2-7, with 11 bases fitting TRBD1. This CDR3 is built from 15 residues. Germline V gives CDR1 LGHNA, CDR2 YSLEER. With 3 bases clipped from V and 4 bases from J, the junction kept 5 bases outside the gene matches. CDR3 region: CASSHPGQGVYEQYF. The DNA of the CDR3 is TGCGCCAGCAGCCACCCGGGACAGGGGGTGTACGAGCAGTACTTC.

J is TRBJ2-2 and V is TRBV4-3, with D perhaps matching TRBD1 (5 bases). The CDR3 length is 16 residues. The V end lost 3 bases, the J end lost 0 bases, and 11 bases lay between the germline ends. Germline CDR1 and CDR2: LGHNA and YSLEER. The CDR3 spells CASSQVRTTNTGELFF. CDR3 in DNA: TGCGCCAGCAGCCAGGTCAGGACAACGAACACCGGGGAGCTGTTTTTT.

On this clone itself: Germline and junction disagree at one end, which may indicate a read error. The rearrangement joins TRBV5-1 to TRBJ2-1; TRBD2 matches at 7 bases. The CDR3 length is 15 residues. The V gene's germline CDR1 is SGHRS and CDR2 YFSETQ. The CDR3 loop reads CASGFSGGRHNEQFF. CDR3 nucleotides: TGCGCCAGCGGCTTTTCTGGCGGGAGACACAATGAGCAGTTCTTC.

CDR3 DNA: TGTGCCACCAGCGCCCAGACTAGCGTAGAGCAGTACTTC. This codes for CATSAQTSVEQYF. The V and J genes are TRBV15 and TRBJ2-7; TRBD2 agrees at 8 bases. The CDR3 is 13 residues long. V lost 5 bases to trimming and J lost 7 bases; unmatched junction nucleotides: 7. Germline CDR1 LNHNV, CDR2 YYDKDF (reference sequence). Full variable domain (outside the CDR3, taken from reference TRBV15 and TRBJ2-7): DAMVIQNPRYQVTQFGKPVTLSCSQTLNHNVMYWYQQKSSQAPKLLFHYYDKDFNNEADTPDNFQSRRPNTSFCFLDIRSPGLGDTAMYLCATSAQTSVEQYFGPGTRLTVT.

This clone was observed once. The chain carries TRBV7-9 and TRBJ2-7, with D possibly being TRBD1 (6 bases). The length of the CDR3 is 17 residues. The ends were cut back, 4 bases at V and 3 bases at J, with 22 bases in the middle. CDR1 is SEHNR, CDR2 FQNEAQ, per germline (reference sequence). The CDR3 spells CASSSPYLGGAHYEQYF. CDR3 in DNA: TGTGCCAGCAGCTCCCCTTACCTAGGGGGAGCCCACTACGAGCAGTACTTC.

The chain is built from TRBV6-5 and TRBJ2-7, with D perhaps TRBD2 (6 bases). CDR1 and CDR2 (germline): MNHEY, SVGAGI. With 2 bases removed from V and 2 bases from J, the gap between germline ends came to 13 bases. The CDR3 totals 15 residues. The CDR3 bases are TGTGCCAGCAGTTACCCCCGGGGGAAGGCCTACGAGCAGTACTTC. This gives the protein CASSYPRGKAYEQYF.

The count of this clone is one. The CDR3, as DNA: TGTGCCAGCGGGAAGGAGCCGGGGACCTACGAGCAGTACTTC. It is translated as CASGKEPGTYEQYF. This sequence joins TRBV2 and TRBJ2-7; D is perhaps TRBD2 (5 bases). CDR1 and CDR2 from the germline V gene are SNHLY and FYNNEI. This CDR3 comprises 14 residues. Trimming took 8 bases from V and 2 from J, leaving 16 bases between them.

V gene TRBV30 combines with J gene TRBJ1-3; D may be TRBD1 (6 bases). The germline V gene encodes CDR1 GTSNPN and CDR2 SVGIG (reference sequence). This CDR3 comprises 15 residues. Trimming took 6 bases from V and 7 from J, leaving 22 bases between them. The CDR3 DNA is TGTGCCTGTCATTTCGAGGACAGCGACGCCAACACCATATATTTT. Translating gives CACHFEDSDANTIYF.